This T cell receptor (beta chain) originates from a study of glioma-infiltrating T cells. Study-level information: About 1 million peripheral T cells were targeted at 4.5- to 10-fold coverage. Study-level points and caveats: Above-expected tissue-blood divergence occurred in all gliomas, most in low-grade ones. Only very few CDR3 sequences appeared in both tissue and blood. Patients with low tissue-blood divergence carried a signature set of shared blood CDR3 motifs.

Amplification of TCR alpha and beta CDR3 regions from RNA used iRepertoire nested multiplex PCR. TCRdb ran MiXCR on the multiplex PCR reads and lists one entry per CDR3 protein. The sample contains more than 300,000 distinct CDR3 sequences, roughly two fifths of which appear only once. This clonotype was counted ten times or more. Its target is unknown. Germline CDR1 and CDR2: LGHNA and YNFKEQ. CDR3 length equals 14 residues. The junction had 2 bases not matched to a gene; V was cut back by 4 bases and J by 4 bases. The source material was glioma tissue, nonneoplastic brain tissue, or PBMCs (not recorded which). This rearrangement joins TRBV4-2 to TRBJ2-1, with TRBD2 identical over 9 bases. The sequence was obtained from a human donor with low-grade glioma or glioblastoma, undergoing nonglioma brain surgery, or in good health (not recorded which). CDR3 loop: CASSPGLAYNEQFF. CDR3 in DNA: TGTGCCAGCAGCCCTGGACTAGCGTACAATGAGCAGTTCTTC.